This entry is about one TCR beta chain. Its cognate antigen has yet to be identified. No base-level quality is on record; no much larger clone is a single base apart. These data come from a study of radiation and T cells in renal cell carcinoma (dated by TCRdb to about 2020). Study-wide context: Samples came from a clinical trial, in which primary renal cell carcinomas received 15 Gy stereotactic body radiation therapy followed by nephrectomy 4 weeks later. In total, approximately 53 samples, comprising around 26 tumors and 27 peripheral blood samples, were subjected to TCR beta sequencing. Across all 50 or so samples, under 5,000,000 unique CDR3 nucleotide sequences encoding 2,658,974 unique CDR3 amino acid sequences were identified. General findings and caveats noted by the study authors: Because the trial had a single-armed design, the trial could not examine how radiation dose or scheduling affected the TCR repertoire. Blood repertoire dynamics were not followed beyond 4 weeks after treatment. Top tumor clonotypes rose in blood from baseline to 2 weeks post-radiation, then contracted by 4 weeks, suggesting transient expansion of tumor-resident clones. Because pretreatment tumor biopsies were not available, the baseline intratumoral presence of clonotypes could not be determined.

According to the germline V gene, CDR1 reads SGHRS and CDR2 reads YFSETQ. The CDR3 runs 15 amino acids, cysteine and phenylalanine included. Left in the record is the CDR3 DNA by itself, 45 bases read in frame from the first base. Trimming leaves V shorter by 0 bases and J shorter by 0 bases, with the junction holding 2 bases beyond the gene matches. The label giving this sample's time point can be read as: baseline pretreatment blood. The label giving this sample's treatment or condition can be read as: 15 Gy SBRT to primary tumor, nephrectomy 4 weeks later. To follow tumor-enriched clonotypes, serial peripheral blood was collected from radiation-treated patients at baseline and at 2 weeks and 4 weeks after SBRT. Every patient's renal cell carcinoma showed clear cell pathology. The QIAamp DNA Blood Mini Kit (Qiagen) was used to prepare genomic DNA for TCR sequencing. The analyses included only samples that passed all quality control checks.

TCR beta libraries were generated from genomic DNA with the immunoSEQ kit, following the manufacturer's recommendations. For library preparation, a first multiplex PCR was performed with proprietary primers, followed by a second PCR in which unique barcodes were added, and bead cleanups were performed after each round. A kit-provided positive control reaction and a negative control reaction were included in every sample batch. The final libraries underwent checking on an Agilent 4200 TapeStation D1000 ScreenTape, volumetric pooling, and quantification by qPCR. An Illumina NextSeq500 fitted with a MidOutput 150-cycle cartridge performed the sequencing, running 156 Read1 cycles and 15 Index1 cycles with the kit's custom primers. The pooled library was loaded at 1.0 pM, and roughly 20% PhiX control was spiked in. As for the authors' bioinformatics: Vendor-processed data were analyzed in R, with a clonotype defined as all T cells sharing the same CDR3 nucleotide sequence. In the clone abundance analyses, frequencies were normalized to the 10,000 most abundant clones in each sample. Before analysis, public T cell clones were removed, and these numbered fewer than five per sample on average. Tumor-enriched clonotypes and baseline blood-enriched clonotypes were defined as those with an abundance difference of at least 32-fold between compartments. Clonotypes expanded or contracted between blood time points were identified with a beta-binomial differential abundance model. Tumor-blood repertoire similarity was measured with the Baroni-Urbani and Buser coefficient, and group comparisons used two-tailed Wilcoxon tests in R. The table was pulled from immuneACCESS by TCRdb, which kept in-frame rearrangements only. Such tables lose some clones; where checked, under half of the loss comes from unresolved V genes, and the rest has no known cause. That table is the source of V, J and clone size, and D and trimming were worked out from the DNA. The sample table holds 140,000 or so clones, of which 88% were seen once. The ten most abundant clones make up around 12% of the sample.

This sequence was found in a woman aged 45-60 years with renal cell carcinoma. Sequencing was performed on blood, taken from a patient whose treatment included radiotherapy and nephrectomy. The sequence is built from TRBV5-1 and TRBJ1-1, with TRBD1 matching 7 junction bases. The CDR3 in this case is CASSLETGMNTEAFF. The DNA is TGCGCCAGCAGCTTGGAGACAGGGATGAACACTGAAGCTTTCTTT.